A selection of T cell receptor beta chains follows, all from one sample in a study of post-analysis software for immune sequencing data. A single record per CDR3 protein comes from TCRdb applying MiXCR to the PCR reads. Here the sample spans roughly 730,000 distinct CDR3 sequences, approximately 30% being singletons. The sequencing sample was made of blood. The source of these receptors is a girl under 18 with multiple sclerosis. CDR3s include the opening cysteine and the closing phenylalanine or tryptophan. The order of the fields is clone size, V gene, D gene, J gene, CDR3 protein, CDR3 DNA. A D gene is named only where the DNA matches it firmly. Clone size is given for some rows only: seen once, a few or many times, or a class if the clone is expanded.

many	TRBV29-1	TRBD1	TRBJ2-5	CSVERGHQETQYF	TGCAGCGTTGAAAGGGGGCATCAGGAGACCCAGTACTTC
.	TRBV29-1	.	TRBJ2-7	CSVELSGAGVYEQYF	TGCAGCGTTGAACTGTCGGGGGCTGGAGTGTACGAGCAGTACTTC
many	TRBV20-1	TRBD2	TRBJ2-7	CSARDLAGGQSEQYF	TGCAGTGCTAGAGATCTGGCGGGAGGGCAGTCCGAGCAGTACTTC
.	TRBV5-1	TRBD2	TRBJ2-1	CASSLGLGGGSNEQFF	TGCGCCAGCAGCTTGGGGTTAGGTGGCGGGAGTAATGAGCAGTTCTTC
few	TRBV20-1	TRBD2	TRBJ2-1	CSARPSLAGGPRDEQFF	TGCAGTGCTAGGCCCTCCCTAGCGGGGGGGCCTAGGGATGAGCAGTTCTTC
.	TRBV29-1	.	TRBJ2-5	CSVEGLMGEETQYF	TGCAGCGTTGAAGGCCTGATGGGGGAAGAGACCCAGTACTTC
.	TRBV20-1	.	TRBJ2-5	CSARDLGSYNEQYF	TGCAGTGCTAGAGATTTAGGCTCCTACAATGAGCAGTACTTC
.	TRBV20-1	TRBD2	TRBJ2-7	CSARGLAGNSYEQYF	TGCAGTGCTAGAGGGCTAGCGGGGAACTCCTACGAGCAGTACTTC
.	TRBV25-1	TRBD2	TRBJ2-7	CASSGLAGVYEQYF	TGTGCCAGCTCGGGACTAGCGGGGGTCTACGAGCAGTACTTC
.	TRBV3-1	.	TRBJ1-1	CASSQAGLATGRTEAFF	TGTGCCAGCAGCCAAGCGGGCCTCGCAACAGGGAGAACTGAAGCTTTCTTT
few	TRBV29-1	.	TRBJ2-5	CSAEGGRTKTQYF	TGCAGCGCGGAGGGGGGGCGGACGAAGACCCAGTACTTC
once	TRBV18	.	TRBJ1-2	CASPTGQEACGYTF	TGTGCCAGCCCCACGGGGCAGGAGGCCTGTGGCTACACCTTC
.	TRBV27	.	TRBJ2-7	CASSLMGSYEQYF	TGTGCCAGCAGCTTGATGGGTAGCTACGAGCAGTACTTC
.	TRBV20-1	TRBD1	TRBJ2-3	CSAVDPGQNTDTQYF	TGCAGTGCTGTAGACCCGGGACAGAACACAGATACGCAGTATTTT
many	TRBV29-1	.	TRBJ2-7	CSARRQGGNHEQYF	TGCAGCGCCCGCCGACAGGGAGGGAACCACGAGCAGTACTTC
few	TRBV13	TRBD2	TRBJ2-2	CASSLMTSWGTGELFF	TGTGCCAGCAGCCTCATGACTAGCTGGGGCACCGGGGAGCTGTTTTTT
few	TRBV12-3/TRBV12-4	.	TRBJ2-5	CASSLIPGAQETQYF	TGTGCCAGCAGCCTAATACCGGGAGCCCAAGAGACCCAGTACTTC
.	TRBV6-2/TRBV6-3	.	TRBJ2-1	CASMGQLGNEQFF	TGTGCCAGTATGGGCCAGCTAGGGAATGAGCAGTTCTTC
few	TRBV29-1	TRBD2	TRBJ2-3	CSAAGLAGSADTQYF	TGCAGCGCCGCCGGACTAGCGGGATCGGCAGATACGCAGTATTTT
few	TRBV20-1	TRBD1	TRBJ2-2	CSARDPLGQQNTGELFF	TGCAGTGCTAGAGATCCCTTGGGACAGCAAAACACCGGGGAGCTGTTTTTT
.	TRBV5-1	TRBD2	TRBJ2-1	CASSLPTSGSSYNEQFF	TGCGCCAGCAGCCTGCCGACTAGCGGGAGCTCCTACAATGAGCAGTTCTTC
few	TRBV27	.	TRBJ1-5	CASSFRSDNQPQHF	TGTGCCAGCAGTTTCAGGTCCGACAATCAGCCCCAGCATTTT
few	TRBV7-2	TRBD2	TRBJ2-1	CASSFLAGNSYNEQFF	TGTGCCAGCAGCTTTCTAGCGGGAAATTCCTACAATGAGCAGTTCTTC
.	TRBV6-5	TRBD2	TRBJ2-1	CASSYGLAGGQGNEQFF	TGTGCCAGCAGTTACGGTCTAGCGGGAGGCCAAGGCAATGAGCAGTTCTTC
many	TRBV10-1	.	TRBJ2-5	CASSEGPTRTQYF	TGCGCCAGCAGTGAGGGGCCAACCAGGACCCAGTACTTC
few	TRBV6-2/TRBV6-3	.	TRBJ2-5	CASGTPYQETQYF	TGTGCCAGCGGGACACCGTACCAAGAGACCCAGTACTTC
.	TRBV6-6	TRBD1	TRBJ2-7	CASTREQGANFEQYF	TGTGCCAGCACCCGGGAGCAGGGGGCAAATTTCGAGCAGTACTTC
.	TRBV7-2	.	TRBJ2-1	CASSPQPGTYNEQFF	TGTGCCAGCAGCCCTCAACCGGGGACTTACAATGAGCAGTTCTTC
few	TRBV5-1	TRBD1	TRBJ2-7	CASSQHPDRGEYEQYF	TGCGCCAGCAGCCAACACCCGGACAGGGGAGAATACGAGCAGTACTTC
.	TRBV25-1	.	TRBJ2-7	CASRDGSSDEQYF	TGTGCCAGCAGGGACGGTTCCTCGGACGAGCAGTACTTC
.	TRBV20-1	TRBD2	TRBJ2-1	CSAGSGSVHGNEQFF	TGCAGCGCAGGCAGCGGGAGTGTTCACGGCAATGAGCAGTTCTTC
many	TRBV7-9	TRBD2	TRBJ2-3	CASSRSGGDTQYF	TGTGCCAGCAGCCGATCCGGGGGGGATACGCAGTATTTT
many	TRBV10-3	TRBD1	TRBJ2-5	CAISDHGQGQGARLMETQYF	TGTGCCATCAGTGATCACGGACAGGGGCAAGGAGCGCGGCTTATGGAGACCCAGTACTTC